These 4 T cell receptor beta chains came from one sample sequenced in a study of T cell clonality in common variable immunodeficiency. Sequencing used immunoSEQ multiplex PCR; TCRdb keeps in-frame clones, though not all of them. This sample includes some 50,000 clones with no singletons; its ten biggest clones take up roughly 6%. Source material: peripheral blood mononuclear cells. Receptors were obtained from a person between 18 and 70 years old in good health.

This clone was counted only a few times. The read terminates 3 residues ahead of where the CDR3 ends, so the germline J gene completes it. The chain carries TRBV6-1 and TRBJ2-1, with TRBD2 identical over 10 bases. The germline CDR1 and CDR2 sequences are MNHNS and SASEGT. This CDR3 comprises 15 residues. V was clipped by 2 bases and J by 7 bases; unmatched bases: 5. The covered CDR3 bases are TGTGCCAGCAGTGAAAGGGGACTAGCGAAGAATGAG. The encoded protein is CASSERGLAKNE. The complete CDR3 protein is CASSERGLAKNEQFF.

The sample holds many counts of this clone. The read terminates 3 residues before the CDR3 end, so the remaining end is supplied by the germline J gene. The J gene is TRBJ2-7, the V gene TRBV29-1; 8 bases align to TRBD2. The CDR3 runs to 13 residues. Germline trimming cut 7 bases from V and 3 bases from J; bases unmatched to any gene: 8. Germline lookup yields CDR1 SQVTM and CDR2 ANQGSEA. The DNA read from the CDR3 is TGCAGCGGCTACCTCGGGGGGGGCTACGAG. It encodes CSGYLGGGYE. Given in full, the CDR3 is CSGYLGGGYEQYF.

This clone was observed at least ten times. The read ends 3 residues before the CDR3 terminus; that terminus is restored from the germline J gene. V is TRBV30 and J is TRBJ2-1, with 8 bases that match TRBD2. The ends lost 2 bases at V and 6 bases at J; junction bases unmatched: 3. In germline, CDR1 is GTSNPN, CDR2 SVGIG (reference sequence). This CDR3 has 13 amino acids. CDR3 DNA, as far as it was read: TGTGCCTGGAGTCAGACTAGCGCCAATGAG. This translates into CAWSQTSANE. The CDR3 in full is CAWSQTSANEQFF.

Ten or more counts support this clone. The read stops 3 residues short of the end of the CDR3; the missing end is completed from the germline J gene. The J gene is TRBJ1-2, the V gene TRBV5-1; 7 bases line up with TRBD1. In germline, CDR1 is SGHRS, CDR2 YFSETQ. The CDR3 is made up of 13 amino acids. The part of the CDR3 DNA that was read is TGCGCCAGCAAGATCAGGGGGGACGGACGC. This translates into CASKIRGDGR. The full CDR3 is CASKIRGDGRYTF.